One sample yielded the 28 T cell receptor beta chains listed below, sequenced in a study of coeliac disease. Study-wide points: Active celiac intraepithelial and lamina propria samples had lower TRB and TRG clonality than control samples.

Their antigens remain unidentified. Assay: immunoSEQ multiplex PCR; the TCRdb copy retains only in-frame clones and omits some. The sample yields about 4,000 clones, around 69% seen once. Source material: intraepithelial lymphocytes from the gut. The receptors stem from a woman aged 18-30 years with active celiac disease.

CDR3 bases: TGTGCCAGCAGCGGGGGACTAGCAGGGTATACGCAGTATTTT. It specifies CASSGGLAGYTQYF. This chain connects TRBV9 to TRBJ2-3, with 9 positions matching TRBD2. The J segment lost 7 bases and the V segment lost 3 bases, leaving 6 bases of the junction unmatched. CDR1 and CDR2 from the germline V gene are SGDLS and YYNGEE. This CDR3 spans 14 amino acids.

The V gene is TRBV5-1, the J gene TRBJ2-7, with D perhaps TRBD1 (6 bases). V dropped 0 bases and J dropped 0 bases, with 10 bases sitting between them. This CDR3 has 15 amino acids. Germline-derived CDR1 and CDR2 are SGHRS and YFSETQ. CDR3 coding DNA: TGCGCCAGCAGCTTGGACAGGGCCTTCTCCTACGAGCAGTACTTC. Amino acid sequence: CASSLDRAFSYEQYF.

This chain uses TRBV6-1 with TRBJ2-3; no clear D gene. Germline V gives CDR1 MNHNS, CDR2 SASEGT. This CDR3 spans 11 amino acids. The V end lost 6 bases, the J end lost 11 bases, and 12 bases lay between the germline ends. DNA for the CDR3: TGTGCCAGCAGAAAAGAGTACGGGCAGTATTTT. Protein product: CASRKEYGQYF.

The CDR3 loop reads CASSSHRWTWEGYTF. The DNA of the CDR3 is TGTGCCAGCAGTTCCCACCGTTGGACATGGGAAGGCTACACCTTC. The chain employs TRBV6-5 and TRBJ1-2; the D gene is possibly TRBD1 (5 bases). Germline V gene sequence: CDR1 MNHEY, CDR2 SVGAGI. CDR3 length: 15 residues. The V and J ends lost 4 bases and 8 bases respectively, with 20 bases between them.

CDR3 nucleotides: TGTGCCAGTAGTATTTGGGGGCGCTGGGATCAGCCCCAGCATTTT. Protein sequence: CASSIWGRWDQPQHF. The chain employs TRBV19 and TRBJ1-5; TRBD1 might be the D (6 bases). This CDR3 comprises 15 residues. The ends were cut back, 3 bases at V and 5 bases at J, with 14 bases in the middle. CDR1 LNHDA and CDR2 SQIVND come from the germline V gene (reference sequence).

This clone was detected only a few times. The chain has TRBV6-5 and TRBJ2-1; D is perhaps TRBD2 (5 bases). The CDR3 has 12 amino acids. V lost 5 bases, J lost 7 bases, and 9 bases lay in between. Germline V lookup: CDR1 MNHEY, CDR2 SVGAGI. The CDR3, as DNA: TGTGCCAGCAGTACATCGGGAAATGAGCAGTTCTTC. Its translation: CASSTSGNEQFF.

The CDR3 region has the DNA TGTGCCAGCAGCTTAGATCGTGGGACTAGGAAATCCTACGAGCAGTACTTC. Its protein is CASSLDRGTRKSYEQYF. The rearrangement joins TRBV11-2 to TRBJ2-7; 8 bases are shared with TRBD2. The V segment lost 0 bases and the J segment 1 base; nucleotides outside the gene matches: 8. Germline loops: CDR1 SGHAT, CDR2 FQNNGV. The CDR3 has 17 amino acids.

This chain uses TRBV30 with TRBJ1-1; 11 bases agree with TRBD1. CDR3 size: 15 residues. Germline loops: CDR1 GTSNPN, CDR2 SVGIG (reference sequence). V was clipped by 3 bases and J by 3 bases; unmatched bases: 6. The CDR3 here is CAWSLRTGGDTEAFF. The CDR3 bases are TGTGCCTGGAGCCTCCGGACAGGGGGCGACACTGAAGCTTTCTTT.

This rearrangement joins TRBV28 to TRBJ2-1, with D possibly matching TRBD2 (7 bases). Germline assignment: CDR1 MDHEN and CDR2 SYDVKM. The CDR3 contains 16 residues. Trimming cost V 3 bases and J 4 bases, with 16 bases left between them. The CDR3 sequence: CASSFLAGALYNEQFF. The CDR3 region has the DNA TGTGCCAGCAGTTTTCTGGCGGGGGCCTTATACAATGAGCAGTTCTTC.

V usage is TRBV27 and J usage is TRBJ1-5; possible D gene TRBD1, 5 bases. The V gene's germline CDR1 is MNHEY and CDR2 SMNVEV (reference sequence). Trimming stripped 5 bases from V and 5 bases from J, with 16 bases between. The CDR3 totals 15 residues. The CDR3: CASSPLNRGDQPQHF. Written as DNA, the CDR3 is TGTGCCAGCAGTCCCCTGAATAGGGGTGATCAGCCCCAGCATTTT.

The chain links TRBV12-2 to TRBJ2-5; the table's D call, TRBD1, was not checked against the DNA. TRBV12-2 is noted as a pseudogene. The CDR3 is 15 residues long. The CDR3 region has the DNA TGTGCAAGTCGCTTAGAGGTCAGGTTCCAAGAGACCCAGTACTTC. The encoded protein is CASRLEVRFQETQYF.

The rearrangement joins TRBV7-9 to TRBJ2-5, with 10 nucleotides matching TRBD1. V dropped 5 bases and J dropped 5; count of bases not matched to a gene: 5. CDR3 length equals 14 residues. Germline V gene data show CDR1 as SEHNR and CDR2 as FQNEAQ (reference sequence). This CDR3 reads CASSRGQGTETQYF. The CDR3 DNA follows: TGTGCCAGCAGCCGGGGACAGGGGACGGAGACCCAGTACTTC.

The rearrangement links TRBV5-1 to TRBJ1-2; D is possibly TRBD1 (6 bases). Deletions cut 0 bases from V and 3 bases from J, with 12 bases between. The CDR3 covers 15 residues. The germline V gene encodes CDR1 SGHRS and CDR2 YFSETQ. The CDR3 region is CASSLAGQGHYGYTF. The CDR3 region has the DNA TGCGCCAGCAGCTTGGCGGGACAAGGACACTATGGCTACACCTTC.

Only a few counts were recorded for this clone. Written as DNA, the CDR3 is TGTGCCAGCAGCTTAGTCCCGGGACAGGGGAACACAGATACGCAGTATTTT. It is translated as CASSLVPGQGNTDTQYF. V usage is TRBV13 and J usage is TRBJ2-3; 10 nucleotides agree with TRBD1. Losses at the gene ends were 1 base for V and 2 bases for J; bases not matched to a gene: 6. CDR1 and CDR2 from the germline V gene are PRHDT and FYEKMQ (reference sequence). This CDR3 region has 17 residues.

This clone was detected only a few times. This chain links TRBV5-6 with TRBJ1-2; D remains unclear. The CDR3 totals 14 residues. CDR1 and CDR2 (germline): SGHDT, YYEEEE. The V end lost 4 bases, the J end lost 7 bases, and 17 bases lay between the germline ends. The CDR3 DNA reads TGTGCCAGCAGCATCGGGTCCGAAGGGAGTGGCTACACCTTC. It codes for CASSIGSEGSGYTF. The whole variable domain, filled in from reference TRBV5-6 and TRBJ1-2, reads DAGVTQSPTHLIKTRGQQVTLRCSPKSGHDTVSWYQQALGQGPQFIFQYYEEEERQRGNFPDRFSGHQFPNYSSELNVNALLLGDSALYLCASSIGSEGSGYTFGSGTRLTVV.

This clone was seen a handful of times. The V gene is TRBV13, the J gene TRBJ1-4; D uncertain. Per the germline V gene, CDR1 is PRHDT and CDR2 is FYEKMQ (reference sequence). V dropped 6 bases and J dropped 8 bases, with 13 bases sitting between them. This CDR3 contains 13 residues. CDR3 loop: CASRVQMGEKLFF. The CDR3 nucleotides read TGTGCCAGCAGAGTTCAGATGGGCGAAAAACTGTTTTTT. The variable domain in full, completed from reference TRBV13 and TRBJ1-4, reads AAGVIQSPRHLIKEKRETATLKCYPIPRHDTVYWYQQGPGQDPQFLISFYEKMQSDKGSIPDRFSAQQFSDYHSELNMSSLELGDSALYFCASRVQMGEKLFFGSGTQLSVL.

There are a few counts of this clone. The rearrangement links TRBV18 to TRBJ1-1; 7 positions agree with TRBD1. CDR1 and CDR2 from the germline V gene are KGHSH and LQKENI. V was clipped by 3 bases and J by 5 bases; unmatched bases: 6. This CDR3 spans 14 amino acids. CDR3 coding DNA: TGTGCCAGCTCACCTGCCAGGGGGAGAACTGAAGCTTTCTTT. It yields the protein CASSPARGRTEAFF.

V and J are TRBV5-6 and TRBJ1-3; possibly TRBD1 for D (6 bases). The CDR3 length is 12 residues. Germline-derived CDR1 and CDR2 are SGHDT and YYEEEE. The ends were cut back, 5 bases at V and 15 bases at J, with 18 bases in the middle. The CDR3 sequence is CASSTAARGQYF. For the CDR3, the DNA is TGTGCCAGCAGTACAGCGGCCAGGGGCCAATATTTT.

The chain couples TRBV19 to TRBJ2-7; D unclear. The germline V and J ends were trimmed by 3 bases and 2 bases, with 11 bases remaining between them. Germline assignment: CDR1 LNHDA and CDR2 SQIVND (reference sequence). The CDR3 runs to 14 residues. The CDR3 protein is CASSIAAGPYEQYF. In nucleotides, the CDR3 is TGTGCCAGTAGTATTGCCGCAGGTCCCTACGAGCAGTACTTC. Supplemented by reference TRBV19 and TRBJ2-7, the full variable domain reads DGGITQSPKYLFRKEGQNVTLSCEQNLNHDAMYWYRQDPGQGLRLIYYSQIVNDFQKGDIAEGYSVSREKKESFPLTVTSAQKNPTAFYLCASSIAAGPYEQYFGPGTRLTVT.

This chain joins TRBV14 and TRBJ2-7; D possibly corresponds to TRBD2 (5 bases). The germline V and J ends were trimmed by 0 bases and 6 bases, with 9 bases remaining between them. The CDR3 spans 13 residues. Germline CDR1 is SGHDN and CDR2 is FVKESK. The CDR3 sequence is CASSQERGIEQYF. The CDR3 bases are TGTGCCAGCAGCCAAGAACGAGGGATCGAGCAGTACTTC.

This clone turned up a few times. A read error may account for a junction end that differs from germline. This sequence joins TRBV7-7 and TRBJ2-1; 7 positions match TRBD1. The germline V gene encodes CDR1 SSHAT and CDR2 FNYEAQ (reference sequence). This CDR3 spans 17 amino acids. CDR3 coding DNA: TGTGCTAGCAGCTTAGGAGTCGGGACAGAGCTTTACAATGAGCAGTTCTTC. Translation gives CASSLGVGTELYNEQFF.

V is TRBV10-2 and J is TRBJ2-5; D is undetermined. Trimming removed 3 bases from V and 5 bases from J, with 10 bases in between. This CDR3 region has 13 residues. Germline V gives CDR1 WSHSY, CDR2 SAAADI. The CDR3: CASSEVQVETQYF. CDR3 bases: TGCGCCAGCAGTGAAGTTCAGGTTGAGACCCAGTACTTC.

V gene TRBV5-1 combines with J gene TRBJ1-4; maybe TRBD1 (5 bases). The CDR3 is 13 amino acids. V shed 4 bases and J shed 7 bases, with 11 bases lying between them. Germline V gives CDR1 SGHRS, CDR2 YFSETQ. The CDR3 spells CASSRDGGEKLFF. The DNA for the CDR3 is TGCGCCAGCAGCAGGGACGGGGGTGAAAAACTGTTTTTT. Full variable domain (remainder filled in from reference TRBV5-1 and TRBJ1-4): KAGVTQTPRYLIKTRGQQVTLSCSPISGHRSVSWYQQTPGQGLQFLFEYFSETQRNKGNFPGRFSGRQFSNSRSEMNVSTLELGDSALYLCASSRDGGEKLFFGSGTQLSVL.

The V call is TRBV13, the J call TRBJ2-1; D not certain. The V end lost 5 bases, the J end lost 1 base, and 15 bases lay between the germline ends. Germline CDR1 PRHDT, CDR2 FYEKMQ (reference sequence). The CDR3 loop spans 16 amino acids. This CDR3 is CASSLLRSLSYNEQFF. The CDR3 DNA follows: TGTGCCAGCAGCCTGCTCCGTAGCCTGTCCTACAATGAGCAGTTCTTC.

This clone ranks as large. The V call is TRBV9, the J call TRBJ1-2, with D tentatively TRBD1 (5 bases). Germline V gene data show CDR1 as SGDLS and CDR2 as YYNGEE. The CDR3 loop spans 14 amino acids. Trimming removed 6 bases at V and 4 bases at J, with 16 bases between. The CDR3 sequence is CASTGRQGLYGYTF. CDR3 bases: TGTGCCAGCACCGGGCGGCAGGGACTCTATGGCTACACCTTC.

The V and J genes are TRBV29-1 and TRBJ2-5; D gene uncertain. The CDR3 is 12 residues long. Germline values: CDR1 SQVTM, CDR2 ANQGSEA. V shed 4 bases and J shed 5 bases, with 11 bases lying between them. CDR3 protein: CSVGGLRETQYF. Written as DNA, the CDR3 is TGCAGCGTTGGTGGCTTGCGGGAGACCCAGTACTTC.

The rearrangement joins TRBV2 to TRBJ1-5, with 7 bases lining up with TRBD1. The V and J ends lost 4 bases and 4 bases, in that order; junction bases with no gene match: 1. This CDR3 spans 13 amino acids. Per the germline V gene, CDR1 is SNHLY and CDR2 is FYNNEI. CDR3 protein: CASSGQGNQPQHF. Here the CDR3 DNA reads TGTGCCAGCAGTGGACAGGGTAATCAGCCCCAGCATTTT.

This chain links TRBV19 with TRBJ1-1, with TRBD1 identical over 9 bases. The CDR3 loop spans 13 amino acids. Germline V lookup: CDR1 LNHDA, CDR2 SQIVND (reference sequence). The ends lost 7 bases at V and 7 bases at J; junction bases unmatched: 7. DNA for the CDR3: TGTGCCAGTACCCTAGGGACAGGGATTGAAGCTTTCTTT. It yields the protein CASTLGTGIEAFF.